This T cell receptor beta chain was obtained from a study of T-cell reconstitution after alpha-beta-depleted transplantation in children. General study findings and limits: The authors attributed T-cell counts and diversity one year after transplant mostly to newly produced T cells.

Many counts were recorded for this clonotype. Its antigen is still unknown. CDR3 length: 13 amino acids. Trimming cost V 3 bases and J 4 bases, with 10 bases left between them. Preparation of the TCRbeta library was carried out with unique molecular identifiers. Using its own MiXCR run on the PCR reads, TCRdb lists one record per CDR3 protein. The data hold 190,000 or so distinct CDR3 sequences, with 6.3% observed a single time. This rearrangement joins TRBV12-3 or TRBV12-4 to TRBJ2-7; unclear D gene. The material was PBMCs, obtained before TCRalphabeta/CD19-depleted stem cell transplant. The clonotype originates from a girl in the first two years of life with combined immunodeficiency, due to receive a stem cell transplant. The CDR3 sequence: CASSFELVYEQYF. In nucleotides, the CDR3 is TGTGCCAGCAGTTTCGAGCTAGTTTACGAGCAGTACTTC.